This entry lists 20 T cell receptor beta chains sequenced from one sample in a study of cytomegalovirus exposure and HLA in healthy donors listed by TCRdb under 2017. The method behind the library was the immunoSEQ multiplex PCR assay. A mixture of 60 forward primers for TCR Vbeta segments and 13 reverse primers for TCR Jbeta segments was used in the multiplex PCR. What TCRdb holds here is the immuneACCESS table cut down to in-frame rearrangements. Part of the clones is not present; checked against another copy, under half of the missing clones reflect an unresolved V gene, and the others are unexplained. This sample has 100,000 to 150,000 clones in its table, and around 67% of those were observed once. The ten largest account for less than 2.5% of the sample. The sequenced material came from PBMCs. The receptors shown here come from a woman aged 40 to 49 in good health and CMV-seropositive.

V usage is TRBV30 and J usage is TRBJ1-6; no clear D gene. CDR1 and CDR2 (germline): GTSNPN, SVGIG (reference sequence). CDR3 length: 19 residues. The V and J ends lost 0 bases and 10 bases respectively, with 28 bases between them. The CDR3 DNA sequence: TGTGCCTGGAGTGTATTTTGGGAGGTCGGGCTTGAGGGCCGCTCACCCCTCCACTTT. Residues: CAWSVFWEVGLEGRSPLHF.

The chain combines TRBV5-4 with TRBJ2-7; 8 bases are a match to TRBD2. The CDR3 extends over 14 amino acids. V shed 4 bases, J shed 5 bases, and the junction held 8 bases outside the gene matches. Germline lookup yields CDR1 SGHNT and CDR2 YYREEE (reference sequence). CDR3 sequence: CASSRTSPSNEQYF. Written as DNA, the CDR3 is TGTGCCAGCAGCCGGACTAGCCCTTCTAACGAGCAGTACTTC.

This chain links TRBV11-2 with TRBJ1-1, with 10 bases that match TRBD1. In germline, CDR1 is SGHAT, CDR2 FQNNGV. Trimming cost V 6 bases and J 0 bases; bases outside gene matches: 10. The CDR3 has 17 residues. The CDR3, as DNA: TGTGCCAGCAGTATCAGGGTGGGACAGGGGATGAACACTGAAGCTTTCTTT. Its translation is CASSIRVGQGMNTEAFF.

J is TRBJ1-2 and V is TRBV29-1; TRBD1 aligns across 10 bases. The V gene end was trimmed by 0 bases and the J gene end by 7 bases; junction bases not matched to a gene: 2. This CDR3 region has 13 residues. CDR1 and CDR2 from the germline V gene are SQVTM and ANQGSEA. This chain's CDR3 is CSVEETGGRGYTF. CDR3 nucleotide sequence: TGCAGCGTTGAAGAGACAGGGGGCCGTGGCTACACCTTC.

The V and J genes are TRBV19 and TRBJ1-1; unclear D gene. Germline V gene lookup returns CDR1 LNHDA and CDR2 SQIVND (reference sequence). This CDR3 comprises 12 residues. The germline V and J ends were trimmed by 3 bases and 2 bases, with 4 bases remaining between them. The CDR3 region has the DNA TGTGCCAGTAGTATCACTAACACTGAAGCTTTCTTT. This translates into CASSITNTEAFF.

V is TRBV30 and J is TRBJ2-7; D is possibly TRBD1 (6 bases). This CDR3 is built from 11 residues. Per the germline V gene, CDR1 is GTSNPN and CDR2 is SVGIG (reference sequence). Trimming stripped 7 bases from V and 3 bases from J, with 10 bases between. The CDR3 DNA sequence: TGTGCCTACCAGGGGCTCTACGAGCAGTACTTC. Translation gives CAYQGLYEQYF.

In this sample, this clone is medium-sized (0.01 to 0.1%). The rearrangement joins TRBV4-3 to TRBJ2-5, with 8 positions matching TRBD2. With 3 bases clipped from V and 1 base from J, the junction kept 4 bases outside the gene matches. The CDR3 is 15 amino acids. The V gene's germline CDR1 is LGHNA and CDR2 YSLEER. The CDR3 loop reads CASSHARGGQETQYF. For the CDR3, the DNA is TGCGCCAGCAGCCATGCCCGGGGGGGCCAAGAGACCCAGTACTTC.

Only a few counts were recorded for this clone. V is TRBV6-4 and J is TRBJ2-1, with D possibly being TRBD1 (6 bases). The CDR3 is 14 amino acids. CDR1 MRHNA and CDR2 SNTAGT come from the germline V gene. V lost 0 bases to trimming and J lost 9 bases, with 12 bases between them. The CDR3: CASSDSGDTGEQFF. The DNA for the CDR3 is TGTGCCAGCAGTGACTCGGGGGACACGGGTGAGCAGTTCTTC.

The J gene is TRBJ2-7, the V gene TRBV7-2; 13 bases map to TRBD2. CDR1 and CDR2 (germline): SGHTA, FQGNSA. The trim removed 2 bases at V and 4 bases at J, leaving 14 bases unmatched. The CDR3 is made up of 19 amino acids. CDR3 DNA sequence: TGTGCCAGCAGCTTAACGCCCACCCGACTAGCGGGGGGTGGGTACGAGCAGTACTTC. This encodes CASSLTPTRLAGGGYEQYF.

The chain has TRBV6-5 and TRBJ2-5; 8 bases are a match to TRBD2. The V gene end was trimmed by 7 bases and the J gene end by 2 bases; junction bases not matched to a gene: 3. The germline V gene has CDR1 MNHEY and CDR2 SVGAGI. The length of the CDR3 is 13 residues. The CDR3 nucleotides read TGTGCCAGCACTGGCGGGAGGCAAGAGACCCAGTACTTC. It encodes CASTGGRQETQYF.

This clone has just a few counts. J is TRBJ2-3 and V is TRBV9, with D tentatively TRBD2 (6 bases). Looked up from germline, CDR1 is SGDLS and CDR2 is YYNGEE. The CDR3 is 14 amino acids. Deletions cut 0 bases from V and 3 bases from J, with 8 bases between. CDR3: CASSVVGGTDTQYF. The DNA of the CDR3 is TGTGCCAGCAGCGTAGTTGGGGGGACAGATACGCAGTATTTT. The full variable domain, rest sourced from reference TRBV9 and TRBJ2-3, is DSGVTQTPKHLITATGQRVTLRCSPRSGDLSVYWYQQSLDQGLQFLIQYYNGEERAKGNILERFSAQQFPDLHSELNLSSLELGDSALYFCASSVVGGTDTQYFGPGTRLTVL.

V gene TRBV29-1 combines with J gene TRBJ1-2, with 7 bases aligning to TRBD1. Per germline, CDR1 SQVTM and CDR2 ANQGSEA. After removal of 5 bases from V and 4 bases from J, the junction contained 13 bases not matched to a gene. This CDR3 comprises 15 residues. CDR3 in amino acids: CSVLPTGREVYGYTF. CDR3 sequence (DNA): TGCAGCGTTCTCCCGACAGGGCGGGAGGTCTATGGCTACACCTTC.

This chain connects TRBV6-1 to TRBJ1-5; 7 nucleotides align to TRBD1. In germline, CDR1 is MNHNS, CDR2 SASEGT. With 6 bases clipped from V and 2 bases from J, the junction kept 7 bases outside the gene matches. The CDR3 covers 15 residues. The CDR3 loop reads CASRNNRGGNQPQHF. As DNA, the CDR3 is TGTGCCAGCAGGAACAACAGGGGAGGCAATCAGCCCCAGCATTTT.

This chain uses TRBV18 with TRBJ2-7; D is perhaps TRBD2 (5 bases). CDR1 is KGHSH, CDR2 LQKENI, per germline. This CDR3 contains 13 residues. The V gene lost 3 bases and the J gene lost 3 bases, with 9 bases spanning the gap. The DNA for the CDR3 is TGTGCCAGCTCACCGATCACTAGCTACGAGCAGTACTTC. Amino acids: CASSPITSYEQYF. Complete variable domain (other parts from reference TRBV18 and TRBJ2-7): NAGVMQNPRHLVRRRGQEARLRCSPMKGHSHVYWYRQLPEEGLKFMVYLQKENIIDESGMPKERFSAEFPKEGPSILRIQQVVRGDSAAYFCASSPITSYEQYFGPGTRLTVT.

The chain has TRBV7-8 and TRBJ2-6; D ambiguous. The germline V gene has CDR1 SGHVS and CDR2 FQNEAQ. Trimming took off 3 bases at V and 2 bases at J, with 14 bases between the two ends. This CDR3 contains 17 residues. The CDR3 coding sequence is TGTGCCAGCAGCTTGCCGCAGGATCAGGCTGGGGCCAACGTCCTGACTTTC. Protein: CASSLPQDQAGANVLTF.

As for this clone: Since the CDR3 does not end with the conserved phenylalanine or tryptophan, this likely comes from a read error. This chain joins TRBV7-3 and TRBJ2-7; TRBD1 matches at 10 bases. Trimming took 6 bases from V and 2 from J; bases not matched to a gene: 7. The CDR3 contains 15 residues. CDR1 SGHTA and CDR2 FQGTGA come from the germline V gene. CDR3 loop: CASSERDRGTYEQYS. CDR3 DNA: TGTGCCAGCAGTGAACGGGACAGGGGTACCTACGAGCAGTACTCC.

The chain is built from TRBV6-1 and TRBJ2-4; no clear D gene. The CDR3 covers 16 residues. Germline V CDR1 and CDR2: MNHNS, SASEGT. Trimming shortened V by 4 bases and J by 0 bases, and 13 bases separated the two germline ends. In DNA, the CDR3 is TGTGCCAGCAGTGTAATCACTGTCCTAGCCAAAAACATTCAGTACTTC. It is translated as CASSVITVLAKNIQYF.

The table lists this clone with a few counts. The V and J genes are TRBV14 and TRBJ1-6; D is possibly TRBD1 (6 bases). With 4 bases removed from V and 9 bases from J, the gap between germline ends came to 10 bases. Germline lookup yields CDR1 SGHDN and CDR2 FVKESK. This CDR3 contains 13 residues. The CDR3 spells CASSPYRVSPLHF. CDR3 bases: TGTGCCAGCAGCCCCTACAGGGTTTCACCCCTCCACTTT.

The genes are TRBV11-2 and TRBJ2-1; D is possibly TRBD1 (5 bases). This CDR3 region has 15 residues. The germline V gene encodes CDR1 SGHAT and CDR2 FQNNGV. V was cut by 6 bases and J by 4 bases, with 16 bases left in between. CDR3 in amino acids: CASSQTAPNYNEQFF. CDR3 sequence (DNA): TGTGCCAGCAGTCAGACAGCCCCTAATTACAATGAGCAGTTCTTC.

V usage is TRBV7-2 and J usage is TRBJ2-3, with D tentatively TRBD2 (6 bases). This CDR3 contains 15 residues. The V end lost 7 bases, the J end lost 2 bases, and 16 bases lay between the germline ends. Germline V gene sequence: CDR1 SGHTA, CDR2 FQGNSA. CDR3 nucleotide sequence: TGTGCCAGCAAATTGGCCCCGGGGGACACAGATACGCAGTATTTT. Translating it yields CASKLAPGDTDTQYF.